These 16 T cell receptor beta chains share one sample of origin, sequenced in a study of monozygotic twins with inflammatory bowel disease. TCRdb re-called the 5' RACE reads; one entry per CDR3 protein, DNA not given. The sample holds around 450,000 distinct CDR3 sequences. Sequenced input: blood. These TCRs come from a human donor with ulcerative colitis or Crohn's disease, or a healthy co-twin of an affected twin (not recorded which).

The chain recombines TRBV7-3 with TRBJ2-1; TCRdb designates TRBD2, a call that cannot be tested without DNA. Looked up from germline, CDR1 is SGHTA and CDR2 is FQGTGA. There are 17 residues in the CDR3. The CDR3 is CASSSSGGSLYYNEQFF.

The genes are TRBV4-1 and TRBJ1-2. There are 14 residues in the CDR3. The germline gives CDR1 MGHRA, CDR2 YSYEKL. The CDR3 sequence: CASSQVGQHYGYTF.

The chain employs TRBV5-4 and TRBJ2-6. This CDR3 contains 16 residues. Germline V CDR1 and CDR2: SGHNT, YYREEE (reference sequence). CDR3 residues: CASSLGDPSGANVLTF.

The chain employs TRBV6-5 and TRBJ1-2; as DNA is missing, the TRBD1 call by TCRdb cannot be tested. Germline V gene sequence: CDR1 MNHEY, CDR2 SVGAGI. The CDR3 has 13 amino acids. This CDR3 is CASRGDHVYGYTF.

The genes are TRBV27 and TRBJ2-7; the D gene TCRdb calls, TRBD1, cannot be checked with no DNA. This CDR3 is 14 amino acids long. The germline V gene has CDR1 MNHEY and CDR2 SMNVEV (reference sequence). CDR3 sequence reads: CASSPGVTIYEQYF.

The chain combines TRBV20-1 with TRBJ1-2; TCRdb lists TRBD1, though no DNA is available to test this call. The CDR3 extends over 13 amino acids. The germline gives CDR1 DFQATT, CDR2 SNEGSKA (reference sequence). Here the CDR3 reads CSARGDRDLGYTF.

The CDR3 is CSAGAGGPEAFF. The rearrangement uses TRBV20-1 and TRBJ1-1; TCRdb reports TRBD1, a call that lacks DNA to check it against. The CDR3 has 12 residues. The germline gives CDR1 DFQATT, CDR2 SNEGSKA (reference sequence).

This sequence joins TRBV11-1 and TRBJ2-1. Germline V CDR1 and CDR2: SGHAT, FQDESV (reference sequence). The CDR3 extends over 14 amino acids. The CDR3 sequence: CASSFSGSRDEQFF.

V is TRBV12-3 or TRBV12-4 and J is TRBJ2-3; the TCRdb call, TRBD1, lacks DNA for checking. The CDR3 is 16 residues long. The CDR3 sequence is CASSLEWTGATDTQYF.

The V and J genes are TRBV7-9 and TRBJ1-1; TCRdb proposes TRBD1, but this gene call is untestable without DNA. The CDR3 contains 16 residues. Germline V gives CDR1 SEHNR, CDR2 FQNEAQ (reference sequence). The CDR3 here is CASSSPGTGVNTEAFF.

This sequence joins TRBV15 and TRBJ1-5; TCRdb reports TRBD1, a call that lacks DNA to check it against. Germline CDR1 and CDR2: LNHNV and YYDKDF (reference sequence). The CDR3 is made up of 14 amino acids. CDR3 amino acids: CATSSGTTNQPQHF.

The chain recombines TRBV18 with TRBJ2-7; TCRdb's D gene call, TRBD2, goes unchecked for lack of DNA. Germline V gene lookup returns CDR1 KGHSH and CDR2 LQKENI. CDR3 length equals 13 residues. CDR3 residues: CASSPIGSYEQYF.

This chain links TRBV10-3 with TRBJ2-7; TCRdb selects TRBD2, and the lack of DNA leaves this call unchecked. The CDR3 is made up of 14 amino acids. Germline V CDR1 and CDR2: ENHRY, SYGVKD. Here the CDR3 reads CATTLAGVAYEQYF.

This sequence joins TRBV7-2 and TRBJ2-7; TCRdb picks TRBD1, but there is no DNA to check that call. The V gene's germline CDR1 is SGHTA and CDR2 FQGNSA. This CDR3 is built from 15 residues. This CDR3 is CASSLAPLGHYEQYF. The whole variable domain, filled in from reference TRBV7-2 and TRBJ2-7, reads GAGVSQSPSNKVTEKGKDVELRCDPISGHTALYWYRQSLGQGLEFLIYFQGNSAPDKSGLPSDRFSAERTGGSVSTLTIQRTQQEDSAVYLCASSLAPLGHYEQYFGPGTRLTVT.

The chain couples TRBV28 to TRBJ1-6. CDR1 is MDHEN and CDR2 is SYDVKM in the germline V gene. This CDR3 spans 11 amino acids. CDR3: CASSQIGPLHF.

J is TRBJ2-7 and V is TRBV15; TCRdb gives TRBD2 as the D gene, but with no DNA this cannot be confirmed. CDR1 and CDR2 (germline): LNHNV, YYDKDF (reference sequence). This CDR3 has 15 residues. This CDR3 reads CATSRGTSGRYEQYF.